This entry is about one T cell receptor (beta chain). Antigen: not known. All the people who gave samples were healthy bone marrow donors. In the PCR, 60 Vbeta and 13 Jbeta primers were used. Produced via immunoSEQ multiplex PCR; TCRdb's table is partial and in-frame only. This table has around 150,000 clones, around 80% appearing once. Germline V CDR1 and CDR2: LGHNA, YNFKEQ. There are 15 residues in the CDR3. Trimming shortened V by 4 bases and J by 8 bases, and 18 bases separated the two germline ends. The data were taken from a study of cytomegalovirus exposure and HLA in healthy donors. Study conclusions and caveats: The majority of CMV-associated TCR beta chains were reported as apparently HLA-restricted in a later analysis. It was only CMV serostatus that was available as immune exposure information.

Sequencing was carried out using PBMCs. The sequence was obtained from a woman in her 40s in good health and CMV-seronegative. The rearrangement joins TRBV4-2 to TRBJ1-5, with a possible D match to TRBD1 (6 bases). CDR3 sequence: CASSPLGGGIEPQHF. CDR3 nucleotides: TGTGCCAGCAGCCCTCTCGGGGGGGGCATTGAGCCCCAGCATTTT.